This T cell receptor beta chain is drawn from a study of cytomegalovirus exposure and HLA in healthy donors. Overall study results and limits: Specific recognition of CMV antigens was confirmed in vitro for a few chains (all CMV-associated). Most TCRs appeared rarely, but some public TCRs recurred in many donors.

The V end was cut by 1 base, the J end by 3 bases, with 13 bases between. This CDR3 contains 15 residues. The germline V gene encodes CDR1 LNHDA and CDR2 SQIVND (reference sequence). Note on this clone: Its antigen remains unidentified.

The assay was immunoSEQ multiplex PCR, and TCRdb's table has in-frame clones only and misses some. The sample includes 250,000 to 350,000 clones, 87% seen only once; the top ten take roughly 1.1%. The study drew the donors from its 120-subject validation cohort, separate from the roughly 670-subject first cohort. The clonotype comes from a woman in her thirties in good health and CMV-seropositive. V and J are TRBV19 and TRBJ2-7; possible D gene TRBD2, 6 bases. Specimen: PBMCs. CDR3 loop: CASSIVRDSLYEQYF. The CDR3 region has the DNA TGTGCCAGTAGTATAGTCCGGGACTCTCTCTACGAGCAGTACTTC. The full variable domain, rest sourced from reference TRBV19 and TRBJ2-7, is DGGITQSPKYLFRKEGQNVTLSCEQNLNHDAMYWYRQDPGQGLRLIYYSQIVNDFQKGDIAEGYSVSREKKESFPLTVTSAQKNPTAFYLCASSIVRDSLYEQYFGPGTRLTVT.